A selection of T cell receptor beta chains follows, all from one sample in a study of T-cell memory formation after mild COVID-19. TCRdb recomputed calls from the 5' RACE reads with MiXCR, one row per CDR3 protein. The repertoire holds just under 150,000 distinct CDR3 sequences, with about 6.1% as singletons. Sequencing was done on a sample of PBMCs or a T cell subset sorted from them (not recorded which). The receptors shown here come from an adult woman who had mild COVID-19 (a few samples of this study predate the infection). Cell type and time point are not known. The CDR3 runs from the conserved cysteine through the conserved F or W. D genes are given only for firm matches. Clone size is not always given. Where it is, it says once, few, many or a class for expanded clones.

CDR3 protein	CDR3 DNA	D gene	V gene	J gene	clone size
CASRSQGLAAYPQETQYF	TGTGCCAGCCGATCTCAGGGACTAGCGGCTTATCCACAAGAGACCCAGTACTTC	TRBD2	TRBV11-2	TRBJ2-5	few
CASSQRWTSSEQYF	TGCGCCAGCAGCCAACGTTGGACGTCTAGTGAGCAGTACTTC	-	TRBV4-1	TRBJ2-7	many
CASSVDGQGRNEQFF	TGTGCCAGCAGCGTAGATGGACAGGGGAGGAATGAGCAGTTCTTC	TRBD1	TRBV9	TRBJ2-1	many
CASSRPGVGGSPLHF	TGTGCCAGCAGCCGCCCGGGGGTCGGGGGCTCACCCCTCCACTTT	-	TRBV12-3/TRBV12-4	TRBJ1-6	-
CSASPEGRSTDTQYF	TGCAGTGCTAGCCCTGAGGGCCGGAGCACAGATACGCAGTATTTT	-	TRBV20-1	TRBJ2-3	many
CASSPDGYNEQFF	TGTGCCAGCAGCCCGGACGGATACAATGAGCAGTTCTTC	-	TRBV4-2	TRBJ2-1	many
CSARTSRRGYYEQYF	TGCAGTGCTAGGACTAGCCGGAGGGGGTACTACGAGCAGTACTTC	-	TRBV20-1	TRBJ2-7	many
CASYTRRKGDTQYF	TGTGCCAGCTATACTAGAAGAAAAGGAGATACGCAGTATTTT	-	TRBV12-3/TRBV12-4	TRBJ2-3	few
CASMGSPTRGRETQYF	TGTGCCAGCATGGGGTCCCCTACGAGGGGGCGGGAGACCCAGTACTTC	TRBD1	TRBV12-3/TRBV12-4	TRBJ2-5	many
CASSLSSTDTQYF	TGTGCCAGCAGTCTCTCTAGCACAGATACGCAGTATTTT	-	TRBV12-3/TRBV12-4	TRBJ2-3	-
CSVAPEYTQYF	TGCAGCGTTGCCCCCGAGTATACGCAGTATTTT	-	TRBV29-1	TRBJ2-3	many
CASRPGHPNQPQHF	TGTGCCAGCAGGCCGGGACACCCTAATCAGCCCCAGCATTTT	-	TRBV6-6	TRBJ1-5	many
CASSLEEHTGYEQYF	TGCGCCAGCAGCCTTGAAGAACACACAGGCTACGAGCAGTACTTC	-	TRBV4-1	TRBJ2-7	few
CASSEGINEQYF	TGTGCCAGCAGCGAGGGGATCAACGAGCAGTACTTC	-	TRBV28	TRBJ2-7	many
CASNRGPAGNTIYF	TGTGCCAGTAACCGGGGGCCAGCTGGAAACACCATATATTTT	-	TRBV19	TRBJ1-3	few
CASSLTDTGNTIYF	TGTGCCAGCAGTTTAACGGATACTGGAAACACCATATATTTT	-	TRBV12-3/TRBV12-4	TRBJ1-3	many
CASSLRVRDDQPQHF	TGTGCCAGCAGCTTAAGGGTCAGGGACGATCAGCCCCAGCATTTT	-	TRBV7-8	TRBJ1-5	-
CSISSGGAGDTQYF	TGCAGCATCTCTAGCGGGGGGGCAGGAGATACGCAGTATTTT	TRBD2	TRBV29-1	TRBJ2-3	-
CASSYSRQGRTEAFF	TGTGCCAGCAGTTACTCTAGGCAGGGTAGGACTGAAGCTTTCTTT	-	TRBV6-5	TRBJ1-1	few
CASSGTGTHGYTF	TGTGCCAGCAGCGGTACAGGGACCCATGGCTACACCTTC	-	TRBV12-3/TRBV12-4	TRBJ1-2	many
CASSFSRDDEQFF	TGTGCCAGCAGCTTTAGCCGGGACGATGAGCAGTTCTTC	-	TRBV7-3	TRBJ2-1	many
CASSQGLAGYEQYF	TGTGCCAGCAGTCAGGGACTAGCCGGCTACGAGCAGTACTTC	TRBD2	TRBV12-3/TRBV12-4	TRBJ2-7	few
CASSSSGGNYNEQFF	TGCGCCAGCAGCTCGAGCGGGGGAAACTACAATGAGCAGTTCTTC	TRBD2	TRBV5-1	TRBJ2-1	many
CASSLEGPRQFF	TGCGCCAGCAGCTTGGAGGGCCCAAGGCAGTTCTTC	-	TRBV5-1	TRBJ2-1	-
CASSLKGGTQETQYF	TGTGCCAGCAGCTTAAAGGGAGGGACACAAGAGACCCAGTACTTC	-	TRBV11-3	TRBJ2-5	many
CSALTGTGELFF	TGCAGTGCTCTAACAGGGACCGGGGAGCTGTTTTTT	-	TRBV20-1	TRBJ2-2	few
CASSDGQPLPIEQYF	TGCGCCAGCAGTGACGGACAACCCCTGCCGATTGAGCAGTATTTT	-	TRBV23-1	TRBJ2-3	-
CASRMTGVNNSPLHF	TGCGCCAGCAGAATGACAGGGGTCAATAATTCACCCCTCCACTTT	TRBD1	TRBV5-1	TRBJ1-6	many
CASSLGTSLDTQYF	TGTGCCAGCAGCTTGGGGACTTCGTTGGATACGCAGTATTTT	-	TRBV5-4	TRBJ2-3	-
CSASGVISTSARDTQYF	TGCAGTGCTAGCGGGGTTATTTCGACTAGCGCAAGGGATACGCAGTATTTT	TRBD2	TRBV20-1	TRBJ2-3	many
CASSRTSGGSGYEQYF	TGTGCCAGCAGCCGGACTAGCGGGGGTTCCGGATACGAGCAGTACTTC	TRBD2	TRBV7-2	TRBJ2-7	many
CASSLGRETSTDTQYF	TGTGCCAGCAGCTTGGGCCGGGAAACTAGCACAGATACGCAGTATTTT	-	TRBV5-6	TRBJ2-3	many
CSASAGDRYQPQHF	TGCAGTGCTAGTGCAGGGGATAGGTATCAGCCCCAGCATTTT	-	TRBV20-1	TRBJ1-5	-
CASSYGWTRVVQETQYF	TGTGCCAGCAGTTACGGTTGGACAAGAGTGGTTCAAGAGACCCAGTACTTC	-	TRBV6-2/TRBV6-3	TRBJ2-5	-
CATSDGKGETQYF	TGTGCCACCAGTGATGGGAAAGGGGAGACCCAGTACTTC	-	TRBV24-1	TRBJ2-5	-
CASSYRQGGEKLFF	TGTGCCAGCAGTTACCGGCAGGGAGGCGAAAAACTGTTTTTT	-	TRBV6-5	TRBJ1-4	-
CASSLDTGGETQYF	TGCGCCAGCAGCTTGGACACAGGGGGAGAGACCCAGTACTTC	TRBD1	TRBV5-1	TRBJ2-5	many
CASSLSTLNTEAFF	TGTGCCAGCAGTTTGTCGACACTGAACACTGAAGCTTTCTTT	-	TRBV12-3/TRBV12-4	TRBJ1-1	-
CASLEPPTITQYF	TGTGCCAGTCTGGAACCCCCAACGATTACGCAGTATTTT	-	TRBV7-2	TRBJ2-3	-
CSALQPGEAFF	TGCAGTGCTCTTCAACCCGGGGAGGCTTTCTTT	-	TRBV20-1	TRBJ1-1	few